This T cell receptor beta chain was recovered during a study of technical replicates of blood from a few donors. Assay used: immunoSEQ multiplex PCR; TCRdb lists only in-frame clones, some missing. Of some 70,000 clones in the sample, 95% to 97% are singletons; the top ten hold more than 0.25%. CDR1 is KGHSH and CDR2 is LQKENI in the germline V gene. J lost 5 bases, V lost 4 bases, and 4 bases had no gene match. The CDR3 is 13 residues long. The count of this clone is one. The V call is TRBV18, the J call TRBJ1-1; TRBD1 aligns across 7 bases. The specimen sequenced was T cells isolated from PBMCs. This TCR came from a human donor in good health. CDR3 in amino acids: CASSRQGRTEAFF. The CDR3 DNA follows: TGTGCCAGCTCACGACAGGGCAGGACTGAAGCTTTCTTT.